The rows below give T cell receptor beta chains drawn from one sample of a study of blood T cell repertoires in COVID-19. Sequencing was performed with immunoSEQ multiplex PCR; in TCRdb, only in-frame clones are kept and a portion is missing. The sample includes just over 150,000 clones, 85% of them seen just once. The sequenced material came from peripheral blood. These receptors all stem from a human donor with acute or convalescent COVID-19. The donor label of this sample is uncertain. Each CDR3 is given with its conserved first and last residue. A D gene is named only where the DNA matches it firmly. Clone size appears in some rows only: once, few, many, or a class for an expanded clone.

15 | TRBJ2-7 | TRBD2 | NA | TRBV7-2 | TGTGCCAGCAGCCTGGGACTAGCGGCCTCCTACGAGCAGTACTTC | CASSLGLAASYEQYF
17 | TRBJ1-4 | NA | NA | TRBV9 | TGTGCCAGCAGCGGCGGCCGGGGGAACTGGGTGGGAGAAAAACTGTTTTTT | CASSGGRGNWVGEKLFF
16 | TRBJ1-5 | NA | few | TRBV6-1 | TGTGCCAGCAGTGAACAGGTTCTCCAAGGAACTCAGCCCCAGCATTTT | CASSEQVLQGTQPQHF
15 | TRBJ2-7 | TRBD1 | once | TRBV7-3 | TGTGCCAGCAGCCTAGGGACAGGGGGCACGTACGAGCAGTACTTC | CASSLGTGGTYEQYF
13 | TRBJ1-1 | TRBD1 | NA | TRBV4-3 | TGCGCCAGCAGCCGCCACAGGGGCTATGAAGCTTTCTTT | CASSRHRGYEAFF
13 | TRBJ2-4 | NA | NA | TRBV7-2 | TGTGCCAGCAGCCCCGACACTCAAAACATTCAGTACTTC | CASSPDTQNIQYF
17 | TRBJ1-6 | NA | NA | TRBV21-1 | TGTGCCAGCAGCAAAGCGCCTGACGGGTTGGTGGGTTCACCCCTCCACTTT | CASSKAPDGLVGSPLHF
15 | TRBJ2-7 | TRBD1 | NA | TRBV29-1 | TGCAGCGTTGCGGCAGGGGGCGACCACTCCTACGAGCAGTACTTC | CSVAAGGDHSYEQYF
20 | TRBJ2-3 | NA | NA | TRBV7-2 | TGTGCCAGCAGCTTAGCCGGTGGGGGGGGCGCTGCGAGACCCACAGATACGCAGTATTTT | CASSLAGGGGAARPTDTQYF
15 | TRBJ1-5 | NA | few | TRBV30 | TGTGCCTGGAGCGAACAGACTGTGGGGGGTCAGCCCCAGCATTTT | CAWSEQTVGGQPQHF
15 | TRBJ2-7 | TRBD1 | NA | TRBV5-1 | TGCGCCAGCAGCCCCTTGACAGGGACCACCTACGAGCAGTACTTC | CASSPLTGTTYEQYF
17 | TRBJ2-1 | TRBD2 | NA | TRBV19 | TGTGCCAGTAGTACCCGGGGGGTGTTACGGGGGTCCAATGAGCAGTTCTTC | CASSTRGVLRGSNEQFF
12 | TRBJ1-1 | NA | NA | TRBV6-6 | TGTGCCAGCAGGACAGGGAACACTGAAGCTTTCTTT | CASRTGNTEAFF
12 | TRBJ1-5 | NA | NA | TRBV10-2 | TGCGCCAGCAGGGACTCTTATCAGCCCCAGCATTTT | CASRDSYQPQHF
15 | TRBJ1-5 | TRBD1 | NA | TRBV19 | TGTGCCAGTAGTATCGGGGGACAGGGGCATCAGCCCCAGCATTTT | CASSIGGQGHQPQHF
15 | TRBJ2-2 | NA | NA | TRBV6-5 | TGTGCCAGCAGTTCTCGAGGGATGAACACCGGGGAGCTGTTTTTT | CASSSRGMNTGELFF
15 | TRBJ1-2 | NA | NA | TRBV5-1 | TGCGCCAGCAGCCCATCTACGGGTGGGGCAGGCGGCTACACCTTC | CASSPSTGGAGGYTF
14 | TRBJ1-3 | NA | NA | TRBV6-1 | TGTGCCAGCAGTGACAGGGTTTCTGGAAACACCATATATTTT | CASSDRVSGNTIYF
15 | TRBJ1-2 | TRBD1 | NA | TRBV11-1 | TGTGCCAGCAGCTTACCGGGACAGGCTAACTATGGCTACACCTTC | CASSLPGQANYGYTF
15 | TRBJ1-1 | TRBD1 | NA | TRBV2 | TGTGCCAGCAACGCTATCGGACAGGTGAACACTGAAGCTTTCTTT | CASNAIGQVNTEAFF
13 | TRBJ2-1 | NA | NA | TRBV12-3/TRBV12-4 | TGTGCCAGCAGTCCCGCTAGATGGCTGGAGCAGTTCTTC | CASSPARWLEQFF
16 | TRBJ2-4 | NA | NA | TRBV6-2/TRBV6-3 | TGTGCCAGCAGTAGAGCCCAGAGGCTTGCCAAAAACATTCAGTACTTC | CASSRAQRLAKNIQYF
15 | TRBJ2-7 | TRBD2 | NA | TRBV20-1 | TGCAGTGCTAGTGAGACTAGCGGGGGCCCCTACGAGCAGTACTTC | CSASETSGGPYEQYF
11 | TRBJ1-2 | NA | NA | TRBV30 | TGTGGTGGGGCGATTAACTATGGCTACACCTTC | CGGAINYGYTF
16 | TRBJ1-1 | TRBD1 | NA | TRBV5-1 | TGCGCCAGCAGCTCCAGGGGGCTGCAGATGAACACTGAGGCTTTCTTT | CASSSRGLQMNTEAFF
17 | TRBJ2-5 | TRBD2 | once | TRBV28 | TGTGCCAGCAGTTTCCCGCAGGGCAAGCGGGGACAAGAGACCCAGTACTTC | CASSFPQGKRGQETQYF
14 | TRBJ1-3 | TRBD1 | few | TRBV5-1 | TGCGCCAGCAATCAGGGGGGTACTGGAAACACCATATATTTT | CASNQGGTGNTIYF
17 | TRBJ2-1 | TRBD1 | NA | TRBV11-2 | TGTGCCAGCAGCTCGCCTCCCCGGGACAGGGAGAACAATGAGCAGTTCTTC | CASSSPPRDRENNEQFF
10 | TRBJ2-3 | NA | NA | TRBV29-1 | TGCAGCGTTGAAGCCCAGTTGCAGTATTTT | CSVEAQLQYF
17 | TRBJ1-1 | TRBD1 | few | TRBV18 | TGTGCCAGCTCACGCGGGACAGGGGTTTATAAGAACACTGAAGCTTTCTTT | CASSRGTGVYKNTEAFF
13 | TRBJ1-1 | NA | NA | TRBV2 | TGTGCCAGCAATCCGGGGTCGGGCACTGAAGCTTTCTTT | CASNPGSGTEAFF
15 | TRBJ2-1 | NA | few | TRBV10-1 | TGCGCCAGCGCCCGATCCGTTGGCGAGGGCAATGAGCAGTTCTTC | CASARSVGEGNEQFF
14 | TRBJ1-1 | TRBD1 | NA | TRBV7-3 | TGTGCCAGCAGCTTCGGACAGGGGAACACTGAAGCTTTCTTT | CASSFGQGNTEAFF
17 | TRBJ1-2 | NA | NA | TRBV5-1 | TGCGCCAGCAGCTTACCGAAGGGGCCCCAGGCTAACTATGGCTACACCTTC | CASSLPKGPQANYGYTF
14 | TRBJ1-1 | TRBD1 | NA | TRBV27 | TGTGCCAGCAGCCACAGGGGGCGGGACACTGAAGCTTTCTTT | CASSHRGRDTEAFF
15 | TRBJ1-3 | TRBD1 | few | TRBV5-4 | TGTGCCAGCAGCCCCGACAGGGTCACTGGAAACACCATATATTTT | CASSPDRVTGNTIYF
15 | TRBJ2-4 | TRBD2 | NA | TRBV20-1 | TGCAGTGCTAGTCTTCCCGGGAGGGCCAAAAACATTCAGTACTTC | CSASLPGRAKNIQYF
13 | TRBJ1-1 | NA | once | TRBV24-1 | TGTGCCACGTCGACAGGCATGAACACTGAAGCTTTCTTT | CATSTGMNTEAFF
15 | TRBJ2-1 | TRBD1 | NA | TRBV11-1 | TGTGCCAGCAGCTTAGGGACAGGGCCCTACAATGAGCAGTTCTTC | CASSLGTGPYNEQFF
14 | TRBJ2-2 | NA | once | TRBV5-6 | TGTGCCAGCAGCTTGATGCAGGGGCACGGGGAGCTGTTTTTT | CASSLMQGHGELFF
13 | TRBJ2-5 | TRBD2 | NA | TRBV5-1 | TGCGCCAGCAGCTCGGGCGGGGGAGAGACCCAGTACTTC | CASSSGGGETQYF
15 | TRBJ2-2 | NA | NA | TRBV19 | TGTGCCAGTAGTCGAGGGTCCCAGGGGACCGGGGAGCTGTTTTTT | CASSRGSQGTGELFF
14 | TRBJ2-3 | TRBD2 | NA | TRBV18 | TGTGCCAGCTCACCGGGACTAGGCACAGATACGCAGTATTTT | CASSPGLGTDTQYF
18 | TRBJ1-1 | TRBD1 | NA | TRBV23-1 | TGCGCCAGCAGTCACCCGATACCGGGACAGGGGCCTTTCGGTGAAGCTTTCTTT | CASSHPIPGQGPFGEAFF
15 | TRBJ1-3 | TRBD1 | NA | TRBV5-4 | TGTGCCAGCCAACGAACAGGGGACTCTGGAAACACCATATATTTT | CASQRTGDSGNTIYF
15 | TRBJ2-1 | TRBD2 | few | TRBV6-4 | TGTGCCAGCAGTGACGGGGCGGGGGGGCCCAATGAGCAGTTCTTC | CASSDGAGGPNEQFF
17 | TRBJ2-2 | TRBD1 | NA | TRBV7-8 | TGTGCCAGCAGCTTATATATGGGACAGGAGCGCACCGGGGAGCTGTTTTTT | CASSLYMGQERTGELFF
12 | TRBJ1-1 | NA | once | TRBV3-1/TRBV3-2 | TGTGCCAGCAGCCAACGACGGAGTGAAGCTTTCTTT | CASSQRRSEAFF
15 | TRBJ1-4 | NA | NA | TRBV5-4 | TGTGCCAGCAGCTTGAATTCGGGGACTAATGAAAAACTGTTTTTT | CASSLNSGTNEKLFF
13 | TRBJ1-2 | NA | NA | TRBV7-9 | TGTGCCAGCAGCTTAGATTGGCAGGGGATCTACACCTTC | CASSLDWQGIYTF
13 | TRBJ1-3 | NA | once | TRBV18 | TGTGCCAGCTCACAGGGGTCTGGAAACACCATATATTTT | CASSQGSGNTIYF
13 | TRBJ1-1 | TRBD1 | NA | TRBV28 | TGTGCCAGCAGTTCGGTCGACAGGGCACGAGCTTTCTTT | CASSSVDRARAFF
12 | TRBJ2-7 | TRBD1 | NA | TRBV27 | TGTGCCAGCCGGGACAGGGTCCACGAGCAGTACTTC | CASRDRVHEQYF
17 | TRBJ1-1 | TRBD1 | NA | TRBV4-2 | TGTGCCAGCAGCCAGGCACACGGGACAGCCGTGAACACTGAAGCTTTCTTT | CASSQAHGTAVNTEAFF
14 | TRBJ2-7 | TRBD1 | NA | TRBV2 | TGTGCCAGCGGGGACAGGGAGAGCTCCTACGAGCAGTACTTC | CASGDRESSYEQYF
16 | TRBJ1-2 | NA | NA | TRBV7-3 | TGTGCCAGCAGCGTCCAAGGACAGCAACCATACTATGGCTACACCTTC | CASSVQGQQPYYGYTF
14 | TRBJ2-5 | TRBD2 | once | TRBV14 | TGTGCCAGCAGTCGAACCCGGGGGGGAGAGACCCAGTACTTC | CASSRTRGGETQYF
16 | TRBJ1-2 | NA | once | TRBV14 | TGTGCCAGCAGCCACACTACAGGAATCCGGGACTATGGCTACACCTTC | CASSHTTGIRDYGYTF
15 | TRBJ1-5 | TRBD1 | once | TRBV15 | TGTGCCACCAGCCTCCAGGGGGCCTGGGATCAGCCCCAGCATTTT | CATSLQGAWDQPQHF